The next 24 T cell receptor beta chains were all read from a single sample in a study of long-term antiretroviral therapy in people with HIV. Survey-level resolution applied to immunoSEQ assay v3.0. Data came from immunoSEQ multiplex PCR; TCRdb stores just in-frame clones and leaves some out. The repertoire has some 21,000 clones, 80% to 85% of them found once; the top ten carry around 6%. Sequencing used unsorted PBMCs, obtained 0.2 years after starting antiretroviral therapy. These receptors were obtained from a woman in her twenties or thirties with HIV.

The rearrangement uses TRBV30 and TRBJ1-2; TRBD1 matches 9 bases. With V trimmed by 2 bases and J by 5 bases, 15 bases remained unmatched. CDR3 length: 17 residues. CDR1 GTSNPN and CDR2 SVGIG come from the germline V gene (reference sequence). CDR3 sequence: CAWSMPRGQGGRYGYTF. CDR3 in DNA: TGTGCCTGGAGTATGCCCCGGGGACAGGGAGGAAGGTATGGCTACACCTTC.

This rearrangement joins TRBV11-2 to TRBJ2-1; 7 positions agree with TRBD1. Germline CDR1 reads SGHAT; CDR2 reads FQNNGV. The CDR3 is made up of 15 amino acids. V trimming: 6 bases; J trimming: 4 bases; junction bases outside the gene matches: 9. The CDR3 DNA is TGTGCCAGCAGATCCGTAGGGGGCCCATACAATGAGCAGTTCTTC. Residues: CASRSVGGPYNEQFF. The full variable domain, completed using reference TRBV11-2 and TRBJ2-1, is EAGVAQSPRYKIIEKRQSVAFWCNPISGHATLYWYQQILGQGPKLLIQFQNNGVVDDSQLPKDRFSAERLKGVDSTLKIQPAKLEDSAVYLCASRSVGGPYNEQFFGPGTRLTVL.

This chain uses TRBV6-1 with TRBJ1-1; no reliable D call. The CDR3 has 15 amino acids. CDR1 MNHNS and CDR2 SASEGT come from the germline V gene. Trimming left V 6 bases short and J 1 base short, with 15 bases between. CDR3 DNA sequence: TGTGCCAGCAGAGGTGTTACGGCGGGGAACACTGAAGCTTTCTTT. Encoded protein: CASRGVTAGNTEAFF.

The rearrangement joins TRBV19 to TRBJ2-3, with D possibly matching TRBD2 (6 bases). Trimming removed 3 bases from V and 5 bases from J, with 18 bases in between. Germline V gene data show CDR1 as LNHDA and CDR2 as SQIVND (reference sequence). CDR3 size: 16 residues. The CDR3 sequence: CASSIQWDWRGDTQYF. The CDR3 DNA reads TGTGCCAGTAGTATCCAGTGGGACTGGAGGGGAGATACGCAGTATTTT.

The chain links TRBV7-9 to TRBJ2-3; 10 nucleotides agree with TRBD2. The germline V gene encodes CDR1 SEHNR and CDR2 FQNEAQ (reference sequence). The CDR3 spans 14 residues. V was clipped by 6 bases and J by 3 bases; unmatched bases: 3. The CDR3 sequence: CASRKTSGTDTQYF. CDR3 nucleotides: TGTGCCAGCAGGAAGACTAGCGGGACAGATACGCAGTATTTT.

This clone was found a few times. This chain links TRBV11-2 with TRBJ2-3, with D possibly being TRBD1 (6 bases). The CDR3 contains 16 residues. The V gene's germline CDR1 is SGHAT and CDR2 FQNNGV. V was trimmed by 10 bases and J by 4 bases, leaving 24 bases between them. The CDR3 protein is CATVQTGFASADTQYF. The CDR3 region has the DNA TGTGCCACGGTTCAGACAGGCTTCGCCTCTGCAGATACGCAGTATTTT.

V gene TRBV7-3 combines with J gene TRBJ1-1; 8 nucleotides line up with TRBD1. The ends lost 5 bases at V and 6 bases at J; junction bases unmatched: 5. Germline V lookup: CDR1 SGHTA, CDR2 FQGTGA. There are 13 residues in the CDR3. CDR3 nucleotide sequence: TGTGCCAGCAGCGCGGACAGGGCGGCTGAAGCTTTCTTT. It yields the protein CASSADRAAEAFF.

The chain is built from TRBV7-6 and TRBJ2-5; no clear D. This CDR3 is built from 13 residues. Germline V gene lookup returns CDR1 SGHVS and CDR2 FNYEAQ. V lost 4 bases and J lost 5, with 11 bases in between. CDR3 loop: CASSSALAETQYF. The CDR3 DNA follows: TGTGCCAGCAGCTCGGCACTTGCGGAGACCCAGTACTTC.

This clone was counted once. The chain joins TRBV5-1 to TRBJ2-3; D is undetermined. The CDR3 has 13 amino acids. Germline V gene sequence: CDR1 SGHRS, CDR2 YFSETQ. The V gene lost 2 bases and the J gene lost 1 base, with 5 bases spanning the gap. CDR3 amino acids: CASSFGGTDTQYF. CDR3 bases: TGCGCCAGCAGCTTCGGCGGCACAGATACGCAGTATTTT.

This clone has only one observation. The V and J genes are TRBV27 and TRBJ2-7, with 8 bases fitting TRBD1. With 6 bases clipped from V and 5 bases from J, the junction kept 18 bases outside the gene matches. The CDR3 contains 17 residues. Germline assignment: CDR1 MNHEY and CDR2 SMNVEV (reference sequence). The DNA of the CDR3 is TGTGCCAGCAGCTATTCTGATTTCCGGGACAGGATCAACGAGCAGTACGTC. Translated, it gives CASSYSDFRDRINEQYV.

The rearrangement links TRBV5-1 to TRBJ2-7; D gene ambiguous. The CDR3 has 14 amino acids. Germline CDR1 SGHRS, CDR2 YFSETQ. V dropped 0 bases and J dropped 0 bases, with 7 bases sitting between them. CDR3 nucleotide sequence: TGCGCCAGCAGCTTGGACAGTAGCTCCTACGAGCAGTACTTC. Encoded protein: CASSLDSSSYEQYF.

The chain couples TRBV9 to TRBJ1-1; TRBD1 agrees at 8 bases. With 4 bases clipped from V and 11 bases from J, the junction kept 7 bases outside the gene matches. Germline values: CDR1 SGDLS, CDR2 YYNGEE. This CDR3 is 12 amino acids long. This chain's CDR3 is CASSPQTGDAFF. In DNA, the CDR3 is TGTGCCAGCAGCCCCCAGACAGGGGACGCTTTCTTT.

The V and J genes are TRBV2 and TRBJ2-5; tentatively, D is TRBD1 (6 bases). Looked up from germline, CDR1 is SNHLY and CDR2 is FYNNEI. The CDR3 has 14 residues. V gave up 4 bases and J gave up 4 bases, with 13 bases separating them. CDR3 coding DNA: TGTGCCAGCAGTGGACGACAGGTTCCAGAGACCCAGTACTTC. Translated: CASSGRQVPETQYF.

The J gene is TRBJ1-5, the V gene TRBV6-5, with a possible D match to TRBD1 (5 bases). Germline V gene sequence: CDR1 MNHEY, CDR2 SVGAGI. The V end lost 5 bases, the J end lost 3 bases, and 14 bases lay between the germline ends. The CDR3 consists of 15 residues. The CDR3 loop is CASSLGVLPNQPQHF. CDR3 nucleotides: TGTGCCAGCAGTCTAGGGGTTCTACCCAATCAGCCCCAGCATTTT.

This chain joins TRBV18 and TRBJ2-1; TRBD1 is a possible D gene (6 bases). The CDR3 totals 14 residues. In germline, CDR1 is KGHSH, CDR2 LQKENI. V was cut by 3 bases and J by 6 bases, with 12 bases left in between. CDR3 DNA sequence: TGTGCCAGCTCACCGGACAGAAACAGCAATGAGCAGTTCTTC. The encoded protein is CASSPDRNSNEQFF.

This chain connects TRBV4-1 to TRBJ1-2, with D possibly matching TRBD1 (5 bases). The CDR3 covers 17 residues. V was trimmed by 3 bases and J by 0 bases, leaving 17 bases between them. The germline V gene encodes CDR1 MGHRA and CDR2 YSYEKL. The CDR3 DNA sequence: TGCGCCAGCAGCCAGCTCCCAGGGCTGGGGGCTAACTATGGCTACACCTTC. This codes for CASSQLPGLGANYGYTF.

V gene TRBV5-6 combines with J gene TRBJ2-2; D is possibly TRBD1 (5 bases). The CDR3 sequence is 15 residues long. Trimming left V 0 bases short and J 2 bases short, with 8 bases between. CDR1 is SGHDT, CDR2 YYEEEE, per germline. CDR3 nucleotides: TGTGCCAGCAGCTTGGGACAGATTAACACCGGGGAGCTGTTTTTT. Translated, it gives CASSLGQINTGELFF.

The CDR3 region is CASSLSVGGGHQYF. The CDR3 coding sequence is TGTGCCAGCAGTTTATCCGTGGGGGGGGGACACCAGTACTTC. The chain combines TRBV28 with TRBJ2-5; tentatively, D is TRBD2 (7 bases). Trimming cost V 1 base and J 10 bases, with 16 bases left between them. The CDR3 runs 14 residues. The germline V gene has CDR1 MDHEN and CDR2 SYDVKM.

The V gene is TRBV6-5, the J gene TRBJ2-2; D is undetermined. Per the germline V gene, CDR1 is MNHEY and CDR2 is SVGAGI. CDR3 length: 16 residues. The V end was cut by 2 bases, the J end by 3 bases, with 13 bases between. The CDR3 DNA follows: TGTGCCAGCAGTTACGTCCCGGCTGGCCACACCGGGGAGCTGTTTTTT. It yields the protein CASSYVPAGHTGELFF.

The CDR3 sequence: CASIIGRVQETQYF. The CDR3 DNA reads as TGCGCCAGCATCATAGGTCGGGTTCAGGAGACCCAGTACTTC. J is TRBJ2-5 and V is TRBV5-1; D not resolved. Per germline, CDR1 SGHRS and CDR2 YFSETQ. CDR3 length: 14 amino acids. Trimming took off 6 bases at V and 5 bases at J, with 17 bases between the two ends.

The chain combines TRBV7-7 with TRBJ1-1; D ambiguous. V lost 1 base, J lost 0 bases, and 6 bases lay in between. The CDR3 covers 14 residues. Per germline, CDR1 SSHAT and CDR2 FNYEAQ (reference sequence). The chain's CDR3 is CASSLVSLNTEAFF. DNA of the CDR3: TGTGCCAGCAGCTTAGTCTCTTTGAACACTGAAGCTTTCTTT.

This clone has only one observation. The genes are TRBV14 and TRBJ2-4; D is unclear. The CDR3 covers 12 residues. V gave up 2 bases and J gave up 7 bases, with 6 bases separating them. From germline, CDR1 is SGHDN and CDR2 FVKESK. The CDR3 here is CASSQFSNIQYF. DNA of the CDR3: TGTGCCAGCAGCCAATTTTCCAACATTCAGTACTTC. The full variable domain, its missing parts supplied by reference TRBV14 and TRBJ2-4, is EAGVTQFPSHSVIEKGQTVTLRCDPISGHDNLYWYRRVMGKEIKFLLHFVKESKQDESGMPNNRFLAERTGGTYSTLKVQPAELEDSGVYFCASSQFSNIQYFGAGTRLSVL.

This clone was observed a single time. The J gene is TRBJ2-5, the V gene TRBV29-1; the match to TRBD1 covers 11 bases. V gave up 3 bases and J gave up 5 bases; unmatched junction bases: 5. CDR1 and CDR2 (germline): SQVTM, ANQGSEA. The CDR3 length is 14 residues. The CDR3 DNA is TGCAGCGTTGATCGGACAGGGGGCGGGGAGACCCAGTACTTC. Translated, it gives CSVDRTGGGETQYF.

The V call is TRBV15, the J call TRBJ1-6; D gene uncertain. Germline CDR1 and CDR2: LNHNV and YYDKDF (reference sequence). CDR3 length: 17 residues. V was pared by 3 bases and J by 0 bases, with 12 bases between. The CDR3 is CATSSRKGFSYNSPLHF. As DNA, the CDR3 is TGTGCCACCAGCAGTCGGAAGGGTTTCTCCTATAATTCACCCCTCCACTTT.